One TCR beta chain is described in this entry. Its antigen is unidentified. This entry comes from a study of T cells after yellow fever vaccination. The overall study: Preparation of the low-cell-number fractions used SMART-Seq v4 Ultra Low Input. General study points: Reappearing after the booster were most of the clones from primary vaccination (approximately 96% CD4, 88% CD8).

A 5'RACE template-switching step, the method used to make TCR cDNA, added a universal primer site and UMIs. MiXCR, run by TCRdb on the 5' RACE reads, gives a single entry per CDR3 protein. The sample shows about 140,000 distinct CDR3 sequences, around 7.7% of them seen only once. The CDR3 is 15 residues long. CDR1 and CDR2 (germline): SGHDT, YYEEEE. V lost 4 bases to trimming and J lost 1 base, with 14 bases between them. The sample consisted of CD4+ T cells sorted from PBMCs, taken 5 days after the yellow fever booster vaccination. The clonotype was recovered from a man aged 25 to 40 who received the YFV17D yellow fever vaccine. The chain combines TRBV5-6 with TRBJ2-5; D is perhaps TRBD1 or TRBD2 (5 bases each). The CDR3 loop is CASSNPRGFQETQYF. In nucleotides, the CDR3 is TGTGCCAGCAGCAACCCCCGGGGCTTCCAAGAGACCCAGTACTTC.